This TCR beta chain was found in a study of T cell repertoires in cytomegalovirus infection. Whole-study findings and limits: Predominance within the ex vivo response was attributable to HLA-C-restricted CMV-specific TCR beta clonotypes.

TCRdb recomputed calls from the reads with MiXCR, one row per CDR3 protein. The repertoire has approximately 76,000 distinct CDR3 sequences, 3.7% of them found once; the top ten carry under 6%. Ten or more counts support this clonotype. Its antigen remains unidentified. V was trimmed by 5 bases and J by 8 bases, leaving 13 bases between them. This CDR3 has 14 amino acids. CDR1 is MDHEN, CDR2 SYDVKM, per germline. This sequence originates from a human donor in good health (CMV status not recorded). Some clones in this sample may be carry-over from other donors' samples. What was sequenced was PBMCs. This sequence joins TRBV28 and TRBJ1-6, with D unresolved. The CDR3 DNA reads as TGTGCCAGCAGTATATTCCGTAGGGATTCACCCCTCCACTTT. Its translation: CASSIFRRDSPLHF.